This is a list of T cell receptor beta chains from one sample in a study of radiotherapy plus CTLA-4 blockade in lung cancer. Sequencing was performed with immunoSEQ multiplex PCR; in TCRdb, only in-frame clones are kept and a portion is missing. The profile shows more than 55,000 clones, around 80% of them singletons. Sequences were derived from peripheral blood, sampled from a patient treated with radiotherapy plus ipilimumab. Source of these receptors: a human donor with non-small cell lung cancer who had a partial response to radiotherapy plus ipilimumab. Both conserved end residues are part of each CDR3. Expanded clones get a size class; other rows say once, few or many, or leave the size out.

j_call: TRBJ1-5
clone_size: -
v_call: TRBV11-1
cdr3_length: 16
cdr3_aa: CASSLGPPTTNQPQHF

j_call: TRBJ1-6
clone_size: -
v_call: TRBV19
cdr3_length: 14
cdr3_aa: CASSYRGRNSPLHF

j_call: TRBJ2-5
clone_size: -
v_call: TRBV4-1
cdr3_length: 15
cdr3_aa: CASSHEDRAVGTQYF

j_call: TRBJ2-1
clone_size: -
v_call: TRBV7-9
cdr3_length: 12
cdr3_aa: CASTDRYNEQFF

j_call: TRBJ2-2
clone_size: once
v_call: TRBV5-6
cdr3_length: 14
cdr3_aa: CASSLRGGTGELFF

j_call: TRBJ1-1
clone_size: -
v_call: TRBV4-1
cdr3_length: 14
cdr3_aa: CASSQGQRNTEAFF

j_call: TRBJ2-1
clone_size: -
v_call: TRBV10-3
cdr3_length: 13
cdr3_aa: CAIRGTGLDEQFF

j_call: TRBJ2-3
clone_size: -
v_call: TRBV7-2
cdr3_length: 14
cdr3_aa: CASSLASNADTQYF

j_call: TRBJ1-1
clone_size: -
v_call: TRBV5-5
cdr3_length: 14
cdr3_aa: CASSLSIMNTEAFF

j_call: TRBJ2-1
clone_size: -
v_call: TRBV5-6
cdr3_length: 16
cdr3_aa: CASSLRDRVSYNEQFF

j_call: TRBJ2-2
clone_size: -
v_call: TRBV5-4
cdr3_length: 16
cdr3_aa: CASSSETGSNTGELFF

j_call: TRBJ1-2
clone_size: -
v_call: TRBV28
cdr3_length: 16
cdr3_aa: CASSQIASHWYYGYTF

j_call: TRBJ1-2
clone_size: -
v_call: TRBV27
cdr3_length: 15
cdr3_aa: CASSYRDRGTDGYTF

j_call: TRBJ2-2
clone_size: -
v_call: TRBV7-2
cdr3_length: 15
cdr3_aa: CASSPWQGGGGELFF

j_call: TRBJ2-1
clone_size: -
v_call: TRBV2
cdr3_length: 14
cdr3_aa: CASSNRGPYNEQFF

j_call: TRBJ1-1
clone_size: few
v_call: TRBV19
cdr3_length: 14
cdr3_aa: CASSMLAPNTEAFF

j_call: TRBJ2-7
clone_size: -
v_call: TRBV14
cdr3_length: 15
cdr3_aa: CASSPTSGGRYEQYF

j_call: TRBJ2-6
clone_size: -
v_call: TRBV5-8
cdr3_length: 16
cdr3_aa: CASSLEQGPGANVLTF

j_call: TRBJ2-5
clone_size: -
v_call: TRBV9
cdr3_length: 15
cdr3_aa: CASSRRQAPGETQYF

j_call: TRBJ1-2
clone_size: -
v_call: TRBV6-1
cdr3_length: 14
cdr3_aa: CASSEAGSNYGYTF

j_call: TRBJ2-7
clone_size: -
v_call: TRBV11-3
cdr3_length: 13
cdr3_aa: CASSLRWGGEQYF

j_call: TRBJ1-2
clone_size: -
v_call: TRBV6-4
cdr3_length: 15
cdr3_aa: CASSDSRTGDRGYTF

j_call: TRBJ2-3
clone_size: -
v_call: TRBV10-2
cdr3_length: 12
cdr3_aa: CTTKGATDTQYF

j_call: TRBJ2-3
clone_size: -
v_call: TRBV7-2
cdr3_length: 16
cdr3_aa: CASSRLAGGRADTQYF

j_call: TRBJ1-4
clone_size: many
v_call: TRBV19
cdr3_length: 13
cdr3_aa: CASSEAGYEKLFF

j_call: TRBJ2-7
clone_size: few
v_call: TRBV10-3
cdr3_length: 17
cdr3_aa: CAISESTGTGTKYEQYF

j_call: TRBJ2-5
clone_size: -
v_call: TRBV7-7
cdr3_length: 16
cdr3_aa: CASSRTSGAYQETQYF

j_call: TRBJ1-5
clone_size: -
v_call: TRBV12-5
cdr3_length: 15
cdr3_aa: CASGRDRAKNQPQHF

j_call: TRBJ1-1
clone_size: -
v_call: TRBV18
cdr3_length: 15
cdr3_aa: CASSPPQGGNTEAFF

j_call: TRBJ1-5
clone_size: -
v_call: TRBV18
cdr3_length: 16
cdr3_aa: CASSPTQGTNNQPQHF

j_call: TRBJ2-3
clone_size: -
v_call: TRBV7-9
cdr3_length: 15
cdr3_aa: CASCAWGDPTDTQYF

j_call: TRBJ2-7
clone_size: -
v_call: TRBV7-8
cdr3_length: 15
cdr3_aa: CASSADREYSYEQYF

j_call: TRBJ2-7
clone_size: few
v_call: TRBV7-9
cdr3_length: 11
cdr3_aa: CASSFQYEQYF

j_call: TRBJ1-5
clone_size: -
v_call: TRBV6-6
cdr3_length: 16
cdr3_aa: CASSYQGTSSNQPQHF

j_call: TRBJ1-6
clone_size: -
v_call: TRBV18
cdr3_length: 15
cdr3_aa: CASSQGDVGNSPLHF

j_call: TRBJ2-7
clone_size: -
v_call: TRBV23-1
cdr3_length: 16
cdr3_aa: CASSQGPDRFAYEQYF

j_call: TRBJ1-2
clone_size: -
v_call: TRBV11-2
cdr3_length: 13
cdr3_aa: CASSLAGSYGYTF

j_call: TRBJ2-7
clone_size: -
v_call: TRBV5-1
cdr3_length: 14
cdr3_aa: CASSRDTNSYEQYF

j_call: TRBJ2-2
clone_size: -
v_call: TRBV21-1
cdr3_length: 19
cdr3_aa: CASSTKMEGTSGNTGELFF

j_call: TRBJ2-1
clone_size: once
v_call: TRBV29-1
cdr3_length: 12
cdr3_aa: CSADKAGDEQFF

j_call: TRBJ1-5
clone_size: -
v_call: TRBV6-4
cdr3_length: 24
cdr3_aa: CASSDSARHCGDRDPSDSNQPQHF

j_call: TRBJ1-4
clone_size: -
v_call: TRBV5-4
cdr3_length: 17
cdr3_aa: CASSLGQGARSNEKLFF

j_call: TRBJ2-3
clone_size: -
v_call: TRBV2
cdr3_length: 12
cdr3_aa: CASSSGTDTQYF

j_call: TRBJ1-2
clone_size: -
v_call: TRBV2
cdr3_length: 13
cdr3_aa: CARSQSPNYGYTF

j_call: TRBJ1-2
clone_size: few
v_call: TRBV5-1
cdr3_length: 14
cdr3_aa: CASGDRFYLGGYTF

j_call: TRBJ2-7
clone_size: -
v_call: TRBV5-4
cdr3_length: 15
cdr3_aa: CASSENRGFSYEQYF

j_call: TRBJ2-1
clone_size: -
v_call: TRBV19
cdr3_length: 15
cdr3_aa: CASSPTGSSYNEQFF

j_call: TRBJ2-2
clone_size: few
v_call: TRBV6-1
cdr3_length: 13
cdr3_aa: CASSRENTGELFF

j_call: TRBJ2-7
clone_size: -
v_call: TRBV27
cdr3_length: 13
cdr3_aa: CASSSLAGSEQYF

j_call: -
clone_size: -
v_call: TRBV5-1
cdr3_length: 11
cdr3_aa: CASSANYEQYF

j_call: TRBJ2-4
clone_size: few
v_call: TRBV7-2
cdr3_length: 18
cdr3_aa: CASSLGWQGTRAKNIQYF